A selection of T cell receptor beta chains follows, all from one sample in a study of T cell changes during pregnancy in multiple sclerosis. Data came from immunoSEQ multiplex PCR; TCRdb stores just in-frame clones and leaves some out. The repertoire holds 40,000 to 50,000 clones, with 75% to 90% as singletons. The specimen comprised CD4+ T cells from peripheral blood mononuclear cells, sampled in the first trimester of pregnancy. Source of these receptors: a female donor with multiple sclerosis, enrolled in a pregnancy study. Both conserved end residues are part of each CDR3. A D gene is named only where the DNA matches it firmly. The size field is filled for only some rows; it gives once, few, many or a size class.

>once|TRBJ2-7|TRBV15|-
CATSRDEVHSYEQYF
TGTGCCACCAGCAGAGACGAGGTCCACTCCTACGAGCAGTACTTC
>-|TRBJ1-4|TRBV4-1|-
CASSQVGGLEKLFF
TGCGCCAGCAGCCAAGTGGGGGGACTTGAAAAACTGTTTTTT
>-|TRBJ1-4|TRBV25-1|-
CASSQGSANEKLFF
TGTGCCAGCAGTCAGGGTTCGGCTAATGAAAAACTGTTTTTT
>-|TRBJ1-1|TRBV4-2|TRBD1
CASSLGQGEGAFF
TGTGCCAGCAGCCTAGGACAGGGCGAGGGGGCTTTCTTT
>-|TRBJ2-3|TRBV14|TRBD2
CASSQRGSAGGPTDTQYF
TGTGCCAGCAGCCAGAGGGGGTCAGCGGGAGGCCCCACAGATACGCAGTATTTT
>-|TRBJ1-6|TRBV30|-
CASTRVNNSPLHF
TGTGCCTCTACCAGGGTCAATAATTCACCCCTCCACTTT
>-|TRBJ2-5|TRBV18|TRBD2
CASSRGTSGEETQYF
TGTGCCAGCTCACGAGGGACTAGCGGAGAGGAGACCCAGTACTTC
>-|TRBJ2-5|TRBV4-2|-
CASSQVGLDETQYF
TGTGCCAGCAGCCAAGTCGGCCTAGATGAGACCCAGTACTTC
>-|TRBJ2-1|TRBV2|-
CASSDHRVVPRNEQFF
TGTGCCAGCAGTGACCATCGGGTAGTCCCTAGGAATGAGCAGTTCTTC
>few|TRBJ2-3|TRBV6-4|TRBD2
CASSDRAGTTDTQYF
TGTGCCAGCAGTGACAGAGCGGGAACTACAGATACGCAGTATTTT
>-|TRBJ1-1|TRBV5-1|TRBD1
CASSLLAGGWSEAFF
TGCGCCAGCAGCTTGCTAGCAGGGGGTTGGTCTGAAGCTTTCTTT
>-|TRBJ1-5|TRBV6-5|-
CASRTAGDQPQHF
TGTGCCAGCCGTACGGCAGGGGATCAGCCCCAGCATTTT
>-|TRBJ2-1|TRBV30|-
CAWTRQLEQFF
TGTGCCTGGACCAGACAGTTGGAGCAGTTCTTC
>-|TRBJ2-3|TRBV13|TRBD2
CASSALRLAGVNSTDTQYF
TGTGCCAGCAGCGCCCTAAGACTAGCGGGAGTCAACAGCACAGATACGCAGTATTTT
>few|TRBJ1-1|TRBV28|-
CASSLVQGAPEAFF
TGTGCCAGCAGTTTAGTGCAGGGTGCGCCTGAAGCTTTCTTT
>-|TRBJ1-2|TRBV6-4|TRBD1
CASRPGTDSGYTF
TGTGCCAGCAGACCTGGGACAGACTCTGGCTACACCTTC
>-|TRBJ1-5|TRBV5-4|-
CASSFAGDNQPQHF
TGTGCCAGCAGCTTTGCAGGGGACAATCAGCCCCAGCATTTT
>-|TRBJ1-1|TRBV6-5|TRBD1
CASSRPGTGYTEAFF
TGTGCCAGCAGCCGCCCGGGGACAGGGTACACTGAAGCTTTCTTT
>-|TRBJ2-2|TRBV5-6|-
CASSFGPVKIGELFF
TGTGCCAGCAGCTTTGGGCCAGTTAAAATCGGGGAGCTGTTTTTT
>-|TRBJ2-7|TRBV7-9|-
CASSSGPLSTPYEQYF
TGTGCCAGCAGCAGCGGACCCCTAAGTACGCCCTACGAGCAGTACTTC
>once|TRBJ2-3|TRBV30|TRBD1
CAWSVGRRSGGSGDTQYF
TGTGCCTGGAGTGTAGGGCGGAGGTCAGGGGGCTCGGGAGATACGCAGTATTTT
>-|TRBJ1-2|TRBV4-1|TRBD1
CASSQTWTGNYGYTF
TGCGCCAGCAGCCAAACCTGGACAGGGAACTATGGCTACACCTTC
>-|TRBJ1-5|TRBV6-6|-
CASSSRAGGWQPQHF
TGTGCCAGCAGTTCACGGGCAGGCGGGTGGCAGCCCCAGCATTTT
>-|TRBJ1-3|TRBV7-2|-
CASQLEGGNTIYF
TGTGCCAGCCAGCTTGAGGGTGGAAACACCATATATTTT
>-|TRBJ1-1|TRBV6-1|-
CASSEQVNTEAFF
TGTGCCAGCAGTGAACAGGTCAACACTGAAGCTTTCTTT
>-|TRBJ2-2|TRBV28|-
CASSIGLRGELFF
TGTGCCAGCAGCATTGGACTGAGAGGGGAGCTGTTTTTT